The clone carrying this T cell receptor beta chain was found a few times. The antigen remains unidentified. The PCR employed 60 Vbeta primers together with 13 Jbeta primers. TCRdb keeps only in-frame clones here, not all; method: immunoSEQ multiplex PCR. Altogether about 100,000 clones are present, roughly 74% being singletons, with the ten largest covering less than 2%. The CDR3 extends over 15 amino acids. Germline CDR1 is SEHNR and CDR2 is FQNEAQ (reference sequence). V was clipped by 0 bases and J by 1 base, with 8 bases between them. The source of the sample is a study of cytomegalovirus exposure and HLA in healthy donors. General study findings and limits: Links to common viral pathogens appeared, in a later analysis, for several of the most significant clusters. TCR beta sequences numbering under 20,000 were associated with HLA alleles at 0.05 false discovery rate in a later analysis.

Sample: PBMCs. The chain carries TRBV7-9 and TRBJ2-3; D is ambiguous. This TCR was recovered from a woman aged 40 to 49 in good health and CMV-seronegative. CDR3 amino acids: CASSLAGEGTDTQYF. CDR3 DNA: TGTGCCAGCAGCTTAGCGGGTGAGGGCACAGATACGCAGTATTTT.